This note documents a single TCR beta chain sequence. The source of the sample is a study of blood T cell repertoires in COVID-19. About the study: The origin of the acute and convalescent COVID-19 samples was the United States, Italy and Spain. Sources were T cells, B-cell-depleted T cells, or PBMCs; the material itself was cDNA or gDNA.

CDR1 SGHVS and CDR2 FQNEAQ come from the germline V gene. The V segment lost 5 bases and the J segment 5 bases; nucleotides outside the gene matches: 12. The CDR3 is 16 residues long. In the authors' methods: Amplification of reference gene primers provided the estimated nucleated cell counts. The protocol was immunoSEQ multiplex PCR, while the TCRdb copy is restricted to in-frame clones and leaves out a portion. V and J calls and clone size are given by that table; D and trimming were obtained from the DNA. The sample has 120,000 or so clones, roughly 90% seen once. The chain is built from TRBV7-8 and TRBJ2-1, with TRBD1 matching over 7 bases. Source material: peripheral blood. The source of this sequence is a man aged 50-59 years with acute or convalescent COVID-19. Written as DNA, the CDR3 is TGTGCCAGCAGCCCAATCAAAGGGGGCGGAAACAATGAGCAGTTCTTC. Encoded protein: CASSPIKGGGNNEQFF. The variable domain in full, completed from reference TRBV7-8 and TRBJ2-1, reads GAGVSQSPRYKVAKRGQDVALRCDPISGHVSLFWYQQALGQGPEFLTYFQNEAQLDKSGLPSDRFFAERPEGSVSTLKIQRTQQEDSAVYLCASSPIKGGGNNEQFFGPGTRLTVL.